This is a list of T cell receptor beta chains from one sample in a study of radiotherapy plus CTLA-4 blockade in lung cancer. Profiling relied on immunoSEQ multiplex PCR, and the TCRdb table lists in-frame clones only, not all of them. The sample yields about 50,000 clones, 84% seen once. The source material was peripheral blood, sampled from a patient treated with radiotherapy plus ipilimumab. All receptors derive from a human donor with non-small cell lung cancer whose response to radiotherapy plus ipilimumab could not be evaluated. Each CDR3 is given with its conserved first and last residue. Fields, in order: V gene, J gene, D gene, CDR3 length, CDR3 protein. D genes are given only for firm matches.

TRBV18	TRBJ2-3	.	17	CASSAIQGTRGTDTQYF
TRBV5-1	TRBJ2-1	TRBD2	16	CASSTLTSGSYNEQFF
TRBV19	TRBJ2-3	TRBD1	15	CASSIYGTGAVTQYF
TRBV6-6	TRBJ2-2	.	14	CASSYSTQTGELFF
TRBV29-1	TRBJ1-2	.	13	CSVAEGQDYGYTF
TRBV27	TRBJ2-6	.	15	CASSYKNSGANVLTF
TRBV7-8	TRBJ2-2	.	16	CASIATGGLYTGELFF
TRBV28	TRBJ1-2	.	14	CASSFNPRRDGYTF
TRBV5-1	TRBJ1-5	.	14	CASSREGLWQPQHF
TRBV9	TRBJ1-3	TRBD1	17	CASSGRQGVLSGNTIYF
TRBV9	TRBJ2-1	.	14	CASSVVAGNNEQFF
TRBV5-1	TRBJ2-7	TRBD2	15	CASSSIGGSSYEQYF
TRBV6-5	TRBJ2-1	.	12	CASYRDYNEQFF
TRBV5-1	TRBJ2-7	.	16	CASSLAGGQGRYEQYF
TRBV4-3	TRBJ2-5	TRBD2	16	CASSQLSGRSLETQYF
TRBV7-9	TRBJ2-1	TRBD2	18	CASSPPLRLAGVSGEQFF
TRBV7-9	TRBJ2-5	.	14	CASSPPFSQETQYF
TRBV5-4	TRBJ1-3	.	12	CASSSPGNTIYF
TRBV7-9	TRBJ1-2	.	16	CASSSKLGDTVSGYTF
TRBV2	TRBJ2-1	TRBD2	15	CASSVRGVSYNEQFF
TRBV27	TRBJ1-1	TRBD1	14	CASSLRGRLTEAFF
TRBV28	TRBJ2-5	TRBD2	16	CASRPSGTSGRKTQYF
TRBV30	TRBJ1-1	.	13	CAWRIQGYAEAFF
TRBV4-2	TRBJ2-7	TRBD1	15	CASSPRTGDSYEQYF
TRBV15	TRBJ2-5	TRBD1	15	CATREAQGNQETQYF
TRBV6-6	TRBJ1-4	TRBD1	16	CASRKKQGARSEKLFF
TRBV28	TRBJ2-7	TRBD1	14	CASTQPWDSYEQYF
TRBV10-3	TRBJ1-2	.	16	CAISESSGGGLLGYTF
TRBV9	TRBJ2-2	TRBD2	19	CASSVAVASGRPLAGELFF
TRBV28	TRBJ2-3	.	16	CASSTAQGKSTDTQYF
TRBV7-2	TRBJ1-3	.	13	CASARSSGNTIYF
TRBV10-3	TRBJ2-3	TRBD2	14	CAIATSGSTDTQYF
TRBV19	TRBJ2-6	.	17	CASSWTTGISGANVLTF
TRBV19	TRBJ1-2	.	17	CASSMLAPGQKVYGYTF
TRBV18	TRBJ2-2	.	17	CASSRIRTDMGAGELFF
TRBV28	TRBJ2-3	TRBD2	16	CASSPISGIGTDTQYF
TRBV7-2	TRBJ2-1	.	15	CASSLGVAEYNEQFF
TRBV28	TRBJ2-7	.	15	CASSTQGISSHEQYF
TRBV29-1	TRBJ1-2	.	12	CSVGPRDYGYTF
TRBV6-1	TRBJ2-3	TRBD1	13	CASRDRTTDTQYF
TRBV28	TRBJ1-5	TRBD1	16	CASSQWTGNSNQPQHF
TRBV28	TRBJ1-1	.	15	CASSLFRVVDTEAFF
TRBV5-1	TRBJ2-3	.	14	CASNQDPGADTQYF
TRBV15	TRBJ2-2	TRBD2	16	CATSRRLAGVSGELFF
TRBV15	TRBJ1-2	.	13	CATSRDRVAGYTF
TRBV6-6	TRBJ1-2	.	11	CASSYLEGYTF
TRBV28	TRBJ1-1	TRBD1	16	CASSRSLGQGDTEAFF
TRBV5-4	TRBJ2-2	TRBD1	18	CASSLGSRGQSNTGELFF
TRBV7-8	TRBJ2-2	TRBD1	16	CASSIRQGRGTGELFF
TRBV5-1	TRBJ2-5	.	14	CASSLEGIQETQYF